This entry is about one T cell receptor (beta chain). The sample originates from a study of T cells in women clearing cervical HPV infection. Only in-frame clones appear in the TCRdb table, and some are missing; sequencing was by immunoSEQ multiplex PCR. This specimen shows roughly 40,000 clones; the ten leading clones hold around 5.5%. Sample: blood buffy coat. The TCR originated in a woman aged 18-69 years with a cervical HPV16 infection that either progressed to CIN3+ or cleared (not recorded which).

The CDR3: CASSPSGVIEQYF. CDR3 DNA (partial): TGTGCCAGCAGCCCCTCCGGTGTTATCGAG. J is TRBJ2-7 and V is TRBV7-2; no definite D call. The read ends 3 residues before the CDR3 terminus; that terminus is restored from the germline J gene. The V gene's germline CDR1 is SGHTA and CDR2 FQGNSA. This CDR3 has 13 residues. Trimming pared 5 bases from V and 6 bases from J, leaving 14 bases between.